This TCR beta chain was observed in a study of cytomegalovirus exposure and HLA in healthy donors. The PCR was carried out with 60 Vbeta primers and 13 Jbeta primers. Only in-frame clones appear in the TCRdb table, and some are missing; sequencing was by immunoSEQ multiplex PCR. The sample has under 200,000 clones, over 70% seen once; the top ten hold roughly 7.5%. Germline loops: CDR1 MGHRA, CDR2 YSYEKL. This CDR3 region has 13 residues. Trimming pared 0 bases from V and 8 bases from J, leaving 9 bases between. The chain uses TRBV4-1 and TRBJ2-3; D uncertain. The sequence derives from a male donor in good health and CMV-seropositive. Sequencing was performed on PBMCs. CDR3 nucleotides: TGCGCCAGCAGCCAAGATCTCGGAGCTACGCAGTATTTT. Amino acid sequence: CASSQDLGATQYF.